This T cell receptor beta chain stems from a study of CD8 T cells in ankylosing spondylitis. Study-level results: The study identified a TCR beta motif of 7 or 8 highly homologous variants that appeared characteristic of ankylosing spondylitis blood. Clones linked to disease were reported to show significant enrichment in matched ankylosing spondylitis synovial fluid.

This CDR3 has 14 residues. Germline CDR1 SGHTA, CDR2 FQGNSA. The V end lost 1 base, the J end lost 5 bases, and 11 bases lay between the germline ends. Molecular-barcoded quantitative 5'-RACE produced these TCR beta libraries. TCRdb reprocessed the 5' RACE reads via MiXCR and lists one record per CDR3 protein. The sample gives 650,000 to 800,000 distinct CDR3 sequences, under 20% of which show up once; roughly a fifth is in the top ten. This clonotype was picked up a small number of times. The antigen is not known. The chain couples TRBV7-2 to TRBJ2-5, with D perhaps being TRBD1 or TRBD2 (5 bases each). The TCR comes from a male donor with ankylosing spondylitis. Sequencing was done on a sample of blood, either unsorted or a sorted T cell fraction (not recorded which). The DNA for the CDR3 is TGTGCCAGCAGCTTAGGGGCGTGGGGGGAGACCCAGTACTTC. Translation gives CASSLGAWGETQYF.